This TCR beta chain was sequenced during a study of identical twins. General study points: Conclusions came from cross-sectional statistical analysis, not from following the same donors. Abundant beta clonotypes from cord blood bore fewer insertions; memory repertoires lacked this pattern.

This CDR3 has 13 amino acids. Trimming shortened V by 0 bases and J by 3 bases, and 6 bases separated the two germline ends. Turning to this clonotype: Its antigen remains unknown.

After template switching added a universal primer site, the resulting cDNA carried unique molecular identifiers. MiXCR, run by TCRdb on the 5' RACE reads, gives a single entry per CDR3 protein. Among a few hundred thousand distinct CDR3 sequences, 15% to 20% were seen once, and the ten largest hold roughly 12%. The chain joins TRBV12-3 or TRBV12-4 to TRBJ2-7; D gene unclear. Sequenced input: naive T cells sorted from blood. The receptor was isolated from a man in his forties or fifties in good health. Here the CDR3 reads CASSLAASYEQYF. The DNA of the CDR3 is TGTGCCAGCAGTTTAGCGGCCAGCTACGAGCAGTACTTC.